In this sample, the clone carrying this T cell receptor (beta chain) turned up a few times. Its antigen is as yet unknown. This sample is drawn from a study of beta chain features in type 1 diabetes. CD45RO/CCR7/CD25/CD127/CD95/CD27 sorting isolated CD4+ naive, central memory, regulatory and stem cell-like memory cells. V was clipped by 7 bases and J by 0 bases, with 6 bases between them. The V gene's germline CDR1 is SQVTM and CDR2 ANQGSEA. The CDR3 consists of 11 residues. Reverse transcribing all isolated RNA meant expressed TCRB transcripts were sequenced. Approximately 3.5 million reads per sample on average were obtained from naive, central memory and regulatory T cell samples. The assay was immunoSEQ multiplex PCR, and TCRdb's table has in-frame clones only and misses some. The sample has 400,000 to 500,000 clones, approximately 15% seen once. Study-wide points: In all four CD4+ subsets, TCRB CDR3 length was significantly, moderately reduced in type 1 diabetes. Cells expressing TCR highly could be over-represented by cDNA sequencing.

The J gene is TRBJ1-2, the V gene TRBV29-1; no firm D call. Sequencing used naive CD4+ T cells from blood. The TCR comes from a man aged 25-40 years in good health. In nucleotides, the CDR3 is TGCAGCGGTGAGACTAACTATGGCTACACCTTC. Translated, it gives CSGETNYGYTF.